This TCR beta chain was profiled in a study of blood T cell repertoires in COVID-19 (dated by TCRdb to about 2020). As for the study more broadly: Collaborator samples came from the United States, Italy and Spain and covered acute and convalescent phases of COVID-19. The sample metadata nearly always contained a de-identified subject ID, COVID-19 status, age in years and sex. The prospective study material was composed of cDNA or gDNA derived from T cells, B-cell-depleted T cells, or PBMCs. Where available, HLA class I and class II types were taken from metadata supplied by the sample provider and were not determined by assay-based typing. The samples were drawn from the first 160 participants of the ongoing ImmuneRACE study and from 1,254 subjects provided by 6 global collaborators. The repertoires were released in a freely available public database meant as a resource for research on the immune response to SARS-CoV-2. Deeply sampled blood TCRbeta repertoires from subjects exposed to, actively infected with, or recovered from COVID-19 were included in the dataset. Broader findings and caveats from the paper: The quantity of clinical and demographic metadata differed by source and by participant and was supplied without curation.

Enrolling through a virtual design, the prospective study's participants ranged in age from roughly 18 to 100 years and lived across roughly 24 United States geographic areas. Cohort assignment in the prospective study relied on participant-reported clinical history from a screening survey and a study questionnaire. Exposed participants had been in contact, within 2 weeks of entering the study, with a person who had a PCR-confirmed or clinician-diagnosed case of COVID-19. In the prospective study, mobile phlebotomists collected whole blood, serum and a nasopharyngeal or oropharyngeal swab from each participant. Over an approximately 2-month period, participants in the prospective study had the option of providing additional blood draws and questionnaires. Prospective study blood samples were shipped either frozen or at room temperature before DNA extraction. TCRbeta CDR3 regions were amplified from genomic DNA by means of the immunoSEQ Assay, a bias-controlled multiplex PCR. Per the authors' processing: The number of nucleated cells in each sample was estimated by amplification of reference gene primers within the assay. Sequence reads were collapsed and filtered to measure the absolute abundance of every unique TCRbeta CDR3 rearrangement. For each sample, productive Simpson clonality was calculated by taking the square root of Simpson's diversity index across productive rearrangements. TCRdb mirrors the immuneACCESS table, restricted to in-frame sequences. Some clones are absent from its copies; in checked studies, under half trace to an unresolved V gene, and the reason for the others is unknown. The DNA gave D and trimming, while V, J and clone size come from that table. The table for this sample lists about 260,000 clones; approximately 90% of them were counted only once. The ten biggest clones cover 2.5% to 3% of the sample.

In regard to this clone: No cognate antigen has been identified for it. No much larger clone is present one base from it, and per-base qualities are unavailable.

The material sequenced was PBMCs or T cells enriched from blood (not recorded which). The TCR was taken from a man between 40 and 49 years old who had been exposed to COVID-19.

The DNA sequence follows: TGTGCCAGCAGTGAAGCCGGGGTGAGTTCCGACATTCAGTACTTC. This gives the protein CASSEAGVSSDIQYF. This sequence uses TRBV2 and TRBJ2-4; the D segment could be TRBD2, given 5 matching bases. Trimming at the junction amounts to 0 bases on V and 8 bases on J, and the germline ends lie 14 bases apart. Taken from the germline V gene, the CDR1 and CDR2 loops are SNHLY and FYNNEI. The CDR3 numbers 15 residues from cysteine through phenylalanine. Left in the record is the CDR3 DNA by itself, 45 bases read in frame from the first base.